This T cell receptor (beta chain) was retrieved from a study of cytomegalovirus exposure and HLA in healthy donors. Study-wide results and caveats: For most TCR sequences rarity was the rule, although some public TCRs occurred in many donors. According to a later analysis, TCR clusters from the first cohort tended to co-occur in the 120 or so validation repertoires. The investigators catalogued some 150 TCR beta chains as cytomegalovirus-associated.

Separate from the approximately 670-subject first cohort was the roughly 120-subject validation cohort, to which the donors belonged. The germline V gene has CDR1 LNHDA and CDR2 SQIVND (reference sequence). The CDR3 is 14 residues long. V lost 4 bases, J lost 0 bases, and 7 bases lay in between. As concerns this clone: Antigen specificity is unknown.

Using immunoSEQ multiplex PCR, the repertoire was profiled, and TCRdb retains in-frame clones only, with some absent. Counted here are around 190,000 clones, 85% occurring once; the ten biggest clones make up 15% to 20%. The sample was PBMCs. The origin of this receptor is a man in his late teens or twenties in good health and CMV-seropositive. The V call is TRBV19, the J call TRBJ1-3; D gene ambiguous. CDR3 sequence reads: CASSSEFSGNTIYF. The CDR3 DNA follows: TGTGCCAGTAGTAGCGAGTTCTCTGGAAACACCATATATTTT.